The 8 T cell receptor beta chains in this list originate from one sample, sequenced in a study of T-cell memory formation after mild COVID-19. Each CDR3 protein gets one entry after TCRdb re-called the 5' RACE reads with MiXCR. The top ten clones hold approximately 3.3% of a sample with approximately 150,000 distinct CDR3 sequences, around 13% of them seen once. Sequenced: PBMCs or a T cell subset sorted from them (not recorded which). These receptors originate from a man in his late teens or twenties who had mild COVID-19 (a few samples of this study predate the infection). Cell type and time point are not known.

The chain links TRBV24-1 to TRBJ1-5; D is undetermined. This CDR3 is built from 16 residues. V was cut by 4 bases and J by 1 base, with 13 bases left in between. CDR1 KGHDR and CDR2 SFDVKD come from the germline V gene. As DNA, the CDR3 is TGTGCCACCAGTGAGGCGATCGGCTCGAGCAATCAGCCCCAGCATTTT. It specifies CATSEAIGSSNQPQHF.

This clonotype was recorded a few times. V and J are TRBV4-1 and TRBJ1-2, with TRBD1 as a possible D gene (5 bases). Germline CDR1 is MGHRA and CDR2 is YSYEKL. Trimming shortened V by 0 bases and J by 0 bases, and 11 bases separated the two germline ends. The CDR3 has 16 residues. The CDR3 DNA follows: TGCGCCAGCAGCCAAGATAACAGGTTCGCTAACTATGGCTACACCTTC. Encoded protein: CASSQDNRFANYGYTF.

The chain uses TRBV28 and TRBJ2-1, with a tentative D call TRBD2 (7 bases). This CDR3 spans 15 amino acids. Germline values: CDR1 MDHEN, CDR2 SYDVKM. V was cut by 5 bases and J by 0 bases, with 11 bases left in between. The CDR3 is CASSLGGPSYNEQFF. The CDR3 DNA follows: TGTGCCAGCAGTCTCGGGGGGCCCTCCTACAATGAGCAGTTCTTC.

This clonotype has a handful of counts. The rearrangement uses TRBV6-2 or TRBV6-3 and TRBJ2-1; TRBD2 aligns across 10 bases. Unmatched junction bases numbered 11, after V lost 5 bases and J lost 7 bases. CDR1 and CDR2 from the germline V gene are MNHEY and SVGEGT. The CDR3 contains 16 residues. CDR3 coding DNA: TGTGCCAGCAGTCGTATTAGCGGGGGGCTCGAGAATGAGCAGTTCTTC. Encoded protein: CASSRISGGLENEQFF.

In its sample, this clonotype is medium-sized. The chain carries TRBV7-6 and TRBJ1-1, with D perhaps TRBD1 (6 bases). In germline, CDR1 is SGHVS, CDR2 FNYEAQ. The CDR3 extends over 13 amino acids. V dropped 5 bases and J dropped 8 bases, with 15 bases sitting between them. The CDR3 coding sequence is TGTGCCAGCAGCGTACAAACAGGGACCGAAGCTTTCTTT. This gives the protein CASSVQTGTEAFF.

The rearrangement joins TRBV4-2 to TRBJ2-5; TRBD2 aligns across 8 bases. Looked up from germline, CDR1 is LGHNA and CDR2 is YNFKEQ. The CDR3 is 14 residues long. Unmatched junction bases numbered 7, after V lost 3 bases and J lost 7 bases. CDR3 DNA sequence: TGTGCCAGCAGCCAGGCCGGGACTAGTCCGACCCAGTACTTC. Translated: CASSQAGTSPTQYF.

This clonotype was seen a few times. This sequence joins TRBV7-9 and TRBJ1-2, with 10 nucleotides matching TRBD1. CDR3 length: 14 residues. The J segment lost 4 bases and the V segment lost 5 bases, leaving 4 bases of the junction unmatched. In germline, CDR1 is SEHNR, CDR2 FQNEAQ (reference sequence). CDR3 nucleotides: TGTGCCAGCAGCCGGGGACAGGGGCCCTATGGCTACACCTTC. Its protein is CASSRGQGPYGYTF.

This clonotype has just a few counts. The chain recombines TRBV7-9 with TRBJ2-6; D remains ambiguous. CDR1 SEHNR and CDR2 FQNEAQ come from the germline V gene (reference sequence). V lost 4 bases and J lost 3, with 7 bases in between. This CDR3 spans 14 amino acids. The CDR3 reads CASSSSGGANVLTF. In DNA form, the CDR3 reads TGTGCCAGCAGCTCGTCTGGTGGGGCCAACGTCCTGACTTTC.